Listed here are 20 T cell receptor beta chains from one sample, sequenced in a study of vaccination and CD4 T cells after COVID-19. Documented time point: late sampling 161 to 241 days after vaccination in a few convalescent patients. Sample treatment: approximately nine-day PBMC culture with coronavirus spike peptide pools or control peptides (ViraFEST assay). With the Oncomine TCR Beta short-read assay, DNA from cultured CD4+ T cells was sequenced. One entry per CDR3 protein results from TCRdb running MiXCR on the PCR reads. This table has roughly 15,000 distinct CDR3 sequences, over 45% appearing once. Antigen specificity for these receptors is unknown. The specimen was CD4+ T cells from blood, cultured in vitro, collected about 7 months after SARS-CoV-2 vaccination. The receptor set was obtained from a human donor who had recovered from COVID-19.

This rearrangement joins TRBV20-1 to TRBJ2-7; 9 bases are a match to TRBD1. CDR3 length: 13 residues. From germline, CDR1 is DFQATT and CDR2 SNEGSKA (reference sequence). V trimming: 4 bases; J trimming: 2 bases; junction bases outside the gene matches: 3. The CDR3 coding sequence is TGCAGTGCTAAGGGGACAGGGACCTACGAGCAGTACTTC. It is translated as CSAKGTGTYEQYF.

This chain joins TRBV19 and TRBJ1-2; no definite D call. CDR3 size: 16 residues. V was shortened by 6 bases and J by 3 bases, with 20 bases between the two germline ends. Germline V lookup: CDR1 LNHDA, CDR2 SQIVND (reference sequence). DNA of the CDR3: TGTGCCAGTAGCCCGCATCTGGGCGAAGGATACTATGGCTACACCTTC. This gives the protein CASSPHLGEGYYGYTF. Drawing the rest from reference TRBV19 and TRBJ1-2, the complete variable domain is DGGITQSPKYLFRKEGQNVTLSCEQNLNHDAMYWYRQDPGQGLRLIYYSQIVNDFQKGDIAEGYSVSREKKESFPLTVTSAQKNPTAFYLCASSPHLGEGYYGYTFGSGTRLTVV.

V gene TRBV6-5 combines with J gene TRBJ2-3, with 8 positions matching TRBD1. CDR3 size: 16 residues. V lost 0 bases to trimming and J lost 0 bases; unmatched junction nucleotides: 2. Germline CDR1 MNHEY, CDR2 SVGAGI. The CDR3 loop is CASSYSGQGSTDTQYF. In nucleotides, the CDR3 is TGTGCCAGCAGTTACTCAGGACAGGGAAGCACAGATACGCAGTATTTT.

The chain has TRBV11-1 and TRBJ1-6; D may be TRBD1 (6 bases). CDR3 length: 13 amino acids. V was pared by 6 bases and J by 9 bases, with 12 bases between. Per germline, CDR1 SGHAT and CDR2 FQDESV (reference sequence). As DNA, the CDR3 is TGTGCCAGCAGTCGACTAGGGGGTTCACCCCTCCACTTT. Residues: CASSRLGGSPLHF.

Regarding this clonotype: One junction end disagrees with the germline gene, perhaps due to a read error. The J gene is TRBJ2-3, the V gene TRBV27; 9 nucleotides match TRBD1. Germline CDR1 and CDR2: MNHEY and SMNVEV (reference sequence). The CDR3 extends over 15 amino acids. The CDR3 region has the DNA TGTGCCTGCAGTTTTCACGGGACAGGGCTTGATACGCAGTATTTT. Protein product: CACSFHGTGLDTQYF.

The chain uses TRBV9 and TRBJ1-2, with 9 bases matching TRBD1. The junction had 3 bases not matched to a gene; V was cut back by 3 bases and J by 3 bases. Germline-derived CDR1 and CDR2 are SGDLS and YYNGEE. This CDR3 region has 14 residues. The DNA of the CDR3 is TGTGCCAGCAGCGAGGGACAGGGCTACTATGGCTACACCTTC. This sequence encodes CASSEGQGYYGYTF.

This chain connects TRBV20-1 to TRBJ2-1; 7 bases line up with TRBD2. Germline loops: CDR1 DFQATT, CDR2 SNEGSKA (reference sequence). The V gene end was trimmed by 0 bases and the J gene end by 5 bases; junction bases not matched to a gene: 4. CDR3 length: 14 amino acids. CDR3: CSAREPRGNNEQFF. CDR3 bases: TGCAGTGCTAGAGAACCGCGGGGGAACAATGAGCAGTTCTTC.

This chain uses TRBV6-1 with TRBJ1-1, with D unclear. This CDR3 is 11 amino acids long. Trimming took off 3 bases at V and 8 bases at J, with 7 bases between the two ends. Germline CDR1 MNHNS, CDR2 SASEGT. The CDR3 loop reads CASSDWQEAFF. DNA of the CDR3: TGTGCCAGCAGTGATTGGCAAGAAGCTTTCTTT.

This clonotype was recorded only once. The V and J genes are TRBV7-9 and TRBJ1-1, with 7 bases identical to TRBD1. V dropped 5 bases and J dropped 8; count of bases not matched to a gene: 11. Looked up from germline, CDR1 is SEHNR and CDR2 is FQNEAQ (reference sequence). The length of the CDR3 is 14 residues. The CDR3 loop is CASSRSPAGGEAFF. CDR3 DNA: TGTGCCAGCAGCAGATCTCCGGCAGGGGGGGAAGCTTTCTTT. The whole variable domain, remainder taken from reference TRBV7-9 and TRBJ1-1, is DTGVSQNPRHKITKRGQNVTFRCDPISEHNRLYWYRQTLGQGPEFLTYFQNEAQLEKSRLLSDRFSAERPKGSFSTLEIQRTEQGDSAMYLCASSRSPAGGEAFFGQGTRLTVV.

This clonotype was observed a few times. The CDR3 here is CASSHWGGGTDTQYF. DNA of the CDR3: TGTGCCAGCAGCCACTGGGGCGGGGGGACAGATACGCAGTATTTT. The chain combines TRBV6-1 with TRBJ2-3, with 8 bases identical to TRBD2. Per germline, CDR1 MNHNS and CDR2 SASEGT. Trimming took 6 bases from V and 3 from J; bases not matched to a gene: 8. The CDR3 sequence is 15 residues long.

The chain recombines TRBV2 with TRBJ2-5; TRBD2 matches at 9 bases. The CDR3 loop spans 15 amino acids. The germline gives CDR1 SNHLY, CDR2 FYNNEI. With V trimmed by 5 bases and J by 5 bases, 9 bases remained unmatched. The CDR3 here is CASSRQGLAGETQYF. CDR3 in DNA: TGTGCCAGCAGTAGACAGGGTCTAGCGGGGGAGACCCAGTACTTC.

The chain carries TRBV9 and TRBJ2-5, with 7 nucleotides matching TRBD2. The CDR3 runs to 15 residues. After removal of 3 bases from V and 1 base from J, the junction contained 6 bases not matched to a gene. Germline CDR1 SGDLS, CDR2 YYNGEE. CDR3 amino acids: CASSGGAGTQETQYF. The DNA of the CDR3 is TGTGCCAGCAGCGGCGGAGCGGGGACCCAAGAGACCCAGTACTTC.

This chain links TRBV6-1 with TRBJ1-2; 7 bases map to TRBD1. The CDR3 covers 13 residues. CDR1 MNHNS and CDR2 SASEGT come from the germline V gene. The V and J ends lost 6 bases and 4 bases, in that order; junction bases with no gene match: 5. The DNA for the CDR3 is TGTGCCAGCAGAGCCGGGACAGCCTATGGCTACACCTTC. It translates to CASRAGTAYGYTF.

This clonotype has just one count. J is TRBJ2-7 and V is TRBV7-9; D is unclear. CDR3 size: 16 residues. Trimming removed 5 bases at V and 1 base at J, with 18 bases between. Germline V CDR1 and CDR2: SEHNR, FQNEAQ (reference sequence). CDR3 in amino acids: CASSPGTYIKSYEQYF. The CDR3 coding sequence is TGTGCCAGCAGCCCGGGCACTTATATCAAATCCTACGAGCAGTACTTC.

This clonotype showed up just a few times. The chain links TRBV9 to TRBJ2-5; TRBD1 agrees at 8 bases. CDR1 is SGDLS, CDR2 YYNGEE, per germline. The trim removed 3 bases at V and 7 bases at J, leaving 14 bases unmatched. This CDR3 region has 16 residues. The CDR3 region has the DNA TGTGCCAGCAGCGCGGGGGTTAAGACAGGGGCGGGGACCCAGTACTTC. It encodes CASSAGVKTGAGTQYF.

This clonotype was detected once. CDR3 loop: CASSSWTSGGTYNEQFF. CDR3 coding DNA: TGTGCCAGCAGCTCATGGACTAGCGGGGGCACCTACAATGAGCAGTTCTTC. The chain joins TRBV7-3 to TRBJ2-1; 13 bases agree with TRBD2. The CDR3 is 17 residues long. The germline CDR1 and CDR2 sequences are SGHTA and FQGTGA. With 4 bases clipped from V and 2 bases from J, the junction kept 5 bases outside the gene matches.

This clonotype was seen a few times. The rearrangement links TRBV23-1 to TRBJ2-5, with 11 bases lining up with TRBD2. TRBV23-1 is an ORF, and what it does is uncertain. The CDR3 covers 16 residues. The V segment lost 4 bases and the J segment 2 bases; nucleotides outside the gene matches: 6. CDR3 DNA: TGCGCCAGCAGTCCTCAGGGGACTAGCGGACAAGAGACCCAGTACTTC. Protein product: CASSPQGTSGQETQYF.

The V gene is TRBV27, the J gene TRBJ1-5; no clear D gene. The V and J ends lost 2 bases and 4 bases respectively, with 15 bases between them. Germline V CDR1 and CDR2: MNHEY, SMNVEV (reference sequence). The CDR3 is 16 residues long. CDR3: CASSLRSSPGNQPQHF. The CDR3 DNA follows: TGTGCCAGCAGTTTAAGGTCCAGCCCCGGGAATCAGCCCCAGCATTTT.

V and J are TRBV5-4 and TRBJ2-7; TRBD1 aligns across 12 bases. CDR1 and CDR2 from the germline V gene are SGHNT and YYREEE (reference sequence). Trimming took 5 bases from V and 5 from J; bases not matched to a gene: 8. The CDR3 covers 15 residues. Written as DNA, the CDR3 is TGTGCCAGCAGTTCTAGGGACAGGGGGCAGGACGAGCAGTACTTC. Its translation is CASSSRDRGQDEQYF. Together with reference TRBV5-4 and TRBJ2-7, the CDR3 gives the full variable domain: ETGVTQSPTHLIKTRGQQVTLRCSSQSGHNTVSWYQQALGQGPQFIFQYYREEENGRGNFPPRFSGLQFPNYSSELNVNALELDDSALYLCASSSRDRGQDEQYFGPGTRLTVT.

The V gene is TRBV20-1, the J gene TRBJ2-7; D may be TRBD1 (6 bases). There are 13 residues in the CDR3. Trimming took 4 bases from V and 1 from J, leaving 11 bases between them. Germline values: CDR1 DFQATT, CDR2 SNEGSKA (reference sequence). CDR3 in DNA: TGCAGTGCTACGGGACACGGATCCTACGAGCAGTACTTC. Amino acids: CSATGHGSYEQYF.